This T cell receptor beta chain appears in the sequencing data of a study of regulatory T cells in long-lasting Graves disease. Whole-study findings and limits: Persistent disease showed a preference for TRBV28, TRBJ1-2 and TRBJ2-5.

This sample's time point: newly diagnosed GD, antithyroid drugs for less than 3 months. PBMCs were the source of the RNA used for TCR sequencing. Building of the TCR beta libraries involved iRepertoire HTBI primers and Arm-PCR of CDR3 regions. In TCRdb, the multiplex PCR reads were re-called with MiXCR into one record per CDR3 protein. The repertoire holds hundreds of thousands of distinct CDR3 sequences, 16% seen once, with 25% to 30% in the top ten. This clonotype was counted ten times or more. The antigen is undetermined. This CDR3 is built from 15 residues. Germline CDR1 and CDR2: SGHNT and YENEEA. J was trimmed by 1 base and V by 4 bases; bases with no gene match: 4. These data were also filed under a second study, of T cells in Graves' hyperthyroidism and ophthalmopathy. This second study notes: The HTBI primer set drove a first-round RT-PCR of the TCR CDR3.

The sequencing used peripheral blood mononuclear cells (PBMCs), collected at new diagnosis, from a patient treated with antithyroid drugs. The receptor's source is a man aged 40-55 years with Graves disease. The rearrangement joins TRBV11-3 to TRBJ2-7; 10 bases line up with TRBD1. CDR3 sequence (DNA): TGTGCCAGCAGCTCCTGGGGACAGGGGTCCTACGAGCAGTACTTC. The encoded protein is CASSSWGQGSYEQYF.